This T cell receptor (beta chain) is drawn from a study of blood T cell repertoires in COVID-19. Background on the study: The United States, Italy and Spain supplied acute and convalescent COVID-19 samples.

Seattle researchers signed up patients amid active infection and tracked them longitudinally. Clones were sequenced by immunoSEQ multiplex PCR, and TCRdb holds only the in-frame ones, with some missing. The sample lists more than 200,000 clones; about 90% were seen once. The length of the CDR3 is 15 residues. Germline CDR1 and CDR2: SGHRS and YFSETQ. Trimming cost V 4 bases and J 0 bases, with 11 bases left between them. Sequencing input: peripheral blood. The clonotype originates from a man aged 25-45 years with COVID-19, enrolled during active disease. The J gene is TRBJ2-1, the V gene TRBV5-1, with D hard to call. This CDR3 is CASSETGSSYNEQFF. CDR3 DNA: TGCGCCAGCAGCGAGACTGGTAGCTCCTACAATGAGCAGTTCTTC.